This TCR beta chain was sequenced in a study of T cell responses to AZD1222 COVID-19 vaccine (dated by TCRdb to about 2021). For the wider study: Because spike-specific TCR depth and breadth did not differ between the two schedules, AZD1222 recipients who got a second dose at roughly 4 weeks were pooled with those who got a second dose at roughly 12 weeks. TCR sequencing covered roughly 230 trial participants: about 210 given two doses of AZD1222 and approximately 25 given two doses of MenACWY control vaccine. Trial participants were enrolled by age into subgroups of 18-55, 56-69 and 70-plus years, and approximately 150, 30 and 60 TCR-sequenced participants, respectively, were included in these subgroups.

Taken from the germline V gene, the CDR1 and CDR2 loops are SGDLS and YYNGEE. V is pruned by 3 bases and J by 2 bases, leaving 8 bases of the junction without a gene match. Inclusive of the bounding cysteine and phenylalanine, the CDR3 is 17 residues long. The kept DNA is CDR3 alone, 51 bases in frame from the first base. The CDR3 regions of human TCRbeta chains were subjected to immunosequencing. As for the authors' bioinformatics: Repertoire TCRs were checked for matches against a reference library of SARS-CoV-2-specific TCRs that had been generated using the MIRA antigen-specificity platform. Breadth was defined as the fraction of unique TCRs that were SARS-CoV-2-associated. Depth was defined as the fraction of total T cells that were SARS-CoV-2-associated. Using the MIRA data, each spike-specific TCR was mapped to the spike region that the TCR reacts to and placed in a CD4 or CD8 class. Log10-transformed breadth and depth values were compared by one-way ANOVA with Sidak's multiple comparisons tests. Drawn from immuneACCESS, this table holds only the in-frame rearrangements with V and J called that TCRdb kept. Clones are partly lost; checked studies trace under half to an unresolved V gene and leave the rest unexplained. The V and J calls and the clone size are those of that table, but D and trimming were determined from the DNA. The sample table contains 100,000 to 110,000 clones; only one count was recorded for about 88% of them. Jointly, the top ten make up about 1.8% of the sample.

General conclusions and limits of the study: Epitopes outside the regions mutated in the B.1.351 and B.1.1.7 variants were reportedly recognized by nearly half of the unique spike-specific TCRs. In the small 56-69-year group, the increase in depth fell short of significance, most likely because of low power. Participants were mostly white British, with more females than males. The authors suggested clonal diversity may have been underestimated. Vaccine-associated CD4 TCRs spanned the whole spike protein, with dominant responses in regions 160-218 and 743-854. After two AZD1222 doses, both the breadth and the depth of spike-specific TCRs were significantly higher than at day 0 and than in MenACWY recipients. No day 14 peak-response samples were available, so repertoires were characterized only after the peak T cell response. Conclusions about previously exposed vaccinees were limited because only six or seven AZD1222 recipients were SARS-CoV-2 seropositive at baseline.

Concerning this clone itself: Its cognate antigen has yet to be identified. Base quality data are lacking; no much larger clone is found one base away.

Explained via the paper, the time point label denotes: baseline before first vaccination. Samples from vaccinated people were obtained from the UK trials COV001 and COV002, which included a single-blind randomized controlled phase 2/3 trial of AZD1222 (ChAdOx1 nCoV-19) in healthy adults. Trial participant PBMC samples were collected at day 0 and day 28 after the second dose for TCRbeta chain sequencing. Recombination connected TRBV9 to TRBJ2-5; 12 nucleotides in the junction match TRBD2. This clonotype was obtained from an adult in good health. Sequencing used peripheral blood, obtained on day 0 of AZD1222 vaccination. The nucleotide sequence reads as follows: TGTGCCAGCAGCGAACACGGACTAGCGGGACCACAAGAGACCCAGTACTTC. Its amino acids are CASSEHGLAGPQETQYF.